This T cell receptor beta chain appears in the sequencing data of a study of blood T cell repertoires in COVID-19. Study-level background: The United States, Italy and Spain supplied acute and convalescent COVID-19 samples.

Original handling: Amplified reference gene primers provided the basis for estimating nucleated cell counts. The assay was immunoSEQ multiplex PCR, and TCRdb's table has in-frame clones only and misses some. V, J and clone size derive from that table, while D and trimming were established from the DNA sequence. The data hold under 400,000 clones, with 85% to 90% observed a single time. The germline V gene has CDR1 GTSNPN and CDR2 SVGIG (reference sequence). This CDR3 spans 11 amino acids. Trimming removed 4 bases from V and 8 bases from J, with 9 bases in between. Sequencing input: peripheral blood. The origin of this receptor is a man between 18 and 29 years old with active or convalescent COVID-19. The rearrangement uses TRBV30 and TRBJ2-4; D might be TRBD2 (5 bases). CDR3 in amino acids: CAWNRGDIQYF. CDR3 coding DNA: TGTGCCTGGAATCGGGGTGACATTCAGTACTTC.